Sequencing of this TCR beta chain was carried out in a study of shared clonotypes between healthy human individuals. Study results and caveats: Since donors were few, the genetic and exposure-history diversity represented was limited.

On this clone: The target antigen is unknown. A much larger clone is a single base away; this may be a read error.

Generated by immunoSEQ multiplex PCR, the TCRdb table keeps only in-frame clones and is missing some. The repertoire holds a few hundred thousand clones, with approximately 74% as singletons. V shed 4 bases and J shed 4 bases, with 18 bases lying between them. Germline V lookup: CDR1 ENHRY, CDR2 SYGVKD. The CDR3 consists of 16 residues. Splitting the CD4+ cells yielded a CD45RA+ naive subset and a CD45RA-negative memory subset. V usage is TRBV10-3 and J usage is TRBJ2-3; D might be TRBD2 (6 bases). Material for sequencing was memory CD4+ T cells sorted from blood. Specified subset: CD45RA-negative fraction. The receptor was isolated from a man aged 25-45 years in good health. In DNA form, the CDR3 reads TGTGCCATCAGTGGGTCAGGACCGGGAGCCTCAGATACGCAGTATTTT. This encodes CAISGSGPGASDTQYF.